The present TCR beta chain was sequenced within a study of response to subunit inactivated influenza vaccine. General study findings and limits: The study's authors posited that every seasonal influenza vaccination enlists few new T cells.

As regards this clonotype: Its antigen is undetermined.

TCRdb re-derived calls from the RT-PCR reads in MiXCR, one entry per CDR3 protein. The sample carries approximately 700,000 distinct CDR3 sequences, less than 20% recorded once. Germline CDR1 SEHNR, CDR2 FQNEAQ (reference sequence). The CDR3 runs 12 residues. Trimming cost V 5 bases and J 5 bases, with 8 bases left between them. The sequence was obtained from a man aged 45 to 65 who received an inactivated influenza vaccine. The chain links TRBV7-9 to TRBJ2-3, with D hard to call. The material was PBMCs from blood, obtained approximately 12 days after vaccination. CDR3 in DNA: TGTGCCAGCAGCCCCAACGGAGATACGCAGTATTTT. As protein: CASSPNGDTQYF.